The sequence of this T cell receptor (beta chain) was determined in a study of blood T cell repertoires in COVID-19 (dated by TCRdb to between 2020 and 2021). Regarding the study in general: Samples covering the acute and convalescent phases of COVID-19 were provided by collaborators in the United States, Italy and Spain. The prospective study material was composed of cDNA or gDNA derived from T cells, B-cell-depleted T cells, or PBMCs. Deeply sampled blood TCRbeta repertoires from subjects exposed to, actively infected with, or recovered from COVID-19 were included in the dataset. The repertoires were made available in a free public database intended to serve as a resource for research on the immune response to SARS-CoV-2. Samples came from the ongoing ImmuneRACE study (first 160 participants) plus 1,254 subjects from 6 global collaborators. The sample metadata nearly always contained a de-identified subject ID, COVID-19 status, age in years and sex. Where available, HLA class I and class II types were taken from metadata supplied by the sample provider and were not determined by assay-based typing.

TCRbeta CDR3 regions were amplified from genomic DNA using the immunoSEQ Assay, a bias-controlled multiplex PCR. The authors' analysis ran thus. Within the assay, amplification of reference gene primers was used to estimate how many nucleated cells each sample contained. To quantify the absolute abundance of each unique TCRbeta CDR3 rearrangement, sequence reads were collapsed and filtered. For each sample, productive Simpson clonality was calculated by taking the square root of Simpson's diversity index across productive rearrangements. TCRdb holds this immuneACCESS table with in-frame rearrangements only. Some clones are missing; in checked studies, unresolved V genes explain under half, and the rest has no known cause. The D gene and trimming were derived from the DNA, and the V and J assignments and clone size from that table. This sample comprises about 410,000 clones, approximately 89% of them detected only once. Clones ranked in the top ten supply around 1.5% of the sample.

What the study reported, not specific to this receptor: The amount of clinical and demographic metadata varied by source and participant and was provided uncurated.

One collaborating source in Seattle enrolled patients during active infection and followed them longitudinally through the course of disease. Each collaborating institution followed its own protocols to collect whole blood in K2EDTA tubes. Collaborator samples were shipped for TCRbeta analysis as frozen whole blood, isolated PBMCs, or DNA extracted from either sample type. As encoded in the germline V gene, CDR1 is SGDLS while CDR2 is YYNGEE. The CDR3 has 14 amino acids, counting the end cysteine and phenylalanine. The read is trimmed to its CDR3 DNA, 42 bases read in frame from base 1. V is cut back by 4 bases and J by 6 bases, with 9 bases in the junction unmatched. For this clone: There is no known antigen for this receptor. No clone much larger than this one lies a single base away; base qualities are absent.

The sequence links TRBV9 to TRBJ2-7; 8 of the junction bases match TRBD1. Sequencing used peripheral blood. The receptor was derived from a woman between 40 and 50 years old with COVID-19, enrolled during active disease. CDR3 loop: CASSLRTGTGEQYF. In nucleotide form, the sequence is TGTGCCAGCAGCCTTCGGACAGGGACCGGCGAGCAGTACTTC.